Listed here are 23 T cell receptor beta chains from one sample, sequenced in a study of T cell changes during pregnancy in multiple sclerosis. Measured with immunoSEQ multiplex PCR; TCRdb has only the in-frame clones, and not every one. This sample yields 93,000 or so clones, of which roughly nine tenths are seen a single time; around 0.92% belongs to the top ten. This sample comprised peripheral blood, obtained after pregnancy. The receptors stem from a female donor with multiple sclerosis, enrolled in a pregnancy study.

The chain employs TRBV5-1 and TRBJ2-5; possibly TRBD1 for D (5 bases). The CDR3 is made up of 14 amino acids. The germline gives CDR1 SGHRS, CDR2 YFSETQ. The V end lost 5 bases, the J end lost 5 bases, and 16 bases lay between the germline ends. The CDR3, as DNA: TGCGCCAGCAGACCTGGCGGCAGGGTGGAGACCCAGTACTTC. This sequence encodes CASRPGGRVETQYF.

This chain connects TRBV5-1 to TRBJ1-4; D ambiguous. With 3 bases removed from V and 0 bases from J, the gap between germline ends came to 18 bases. The germline V gene has CDR1 SGHRS and CDR2 YFSETQ. This CDR3 has 18 amino acids. CDR3 bases: TGCGCCAGCAGCTCAAGACCTCTGGGCGTTGCAACTAATGAAAAACTGTTTTTT. Translated, it gives CASSSRPLGVATNEKLFF.

The gene calls are TRBV9 and TRBJ1-1, with D hard to call. CDR1 and CDR2 (germline): SGDLS, YYNGEE. V lost 0 bases to trimming and J lost 0 bases, with 3 bases between them. This CDR3 comprises 13 residues. The CDR3 protein is CASSVALNTEAFF. For the CDR3, the DNA is TGTGCCAGCAGCGTAGCTCTGAACACTGAAGCTTTCTTT.

The rearrangement links TRBV7-3 to TRBJ1-4, with a tentative D call TRBD1 (5 bases). There are 15 residues in the CDR3. CDR1 SGHTA and CDR2 FQGTGA come from the germline V gene. V was trimmed by 2 bases and J by 3 bases, leaving 10 bases between them. The CDR3 coding sequence is TGTGCCAGCAGCTTAGATGGGGCAGCTAATGAAAAACTGTTTTTT. It translates to CASSLDGAANEKLFF.

V is TRBV7-6 and J is TRBJ1-1, with TRBD1 as a possible D gene (6 bases). CDR3 length: 16 amino acids. Trimming took 2 bases from V and 0 from J, leaving 13 bases between them. Germline lookup yields CDR1 SGHVS and CDR2 FNYEAQ. The CDR3 nucleotides are TGTGCCAGCAGCTTATATCCCACAGGGATGAACACTGAAGCTTTCTTT. Its protein product is CASSLYPTGMNTEAFF.

This chain connects TRBV4-3 to TRBJ1-5; D not certain. The CDR3 runs to 15 residues. CDR1 LGHNA and CDR2 YSLEER come from the germline V gene. V lost 0 bases, J lost 7 bases, and 13 bases lay in between. CDR3 coding DNA: TGCGCCAGCAGCCAAGAGCATCCCACCCGGCAGCCCCAGCATTTT. Protein sequence: CASSQEHPTRQPQHF.

The rearrangement links TRBV2 to TRBJ2-1, with D possibly matching TRBD2 (6 bases). This CDR3 region has 13 residues. V was clipped by 7 bases and J by 6 bases, with 13 bases between them. Germline loops: CDR1 SNHLY, CDR2 FYNNEI. The DNA of the CDR3 is TGTGCCAGCAATACGGTGGGGGGCAATGAGCAGTTCTTC. Its translation: CASNTVGGNEQFF. Drawing the rest from reference TRBV2 and TRBJ2-1, the complete variable domain is EPEVTQTPSHQVTQMGQEVILRCVPISNHLYFYWYRQILGQKVEFLVSFYNNEISEKSEIFDDQFSVERPDGSNFTLKIRSTKLEDSAMYFCASNTVGGNEQFFGPGTRLTVL.

The rearrangement joins TRBV11-2 to TRBJ2-1; D is perhaps TRBD1 (6 bases). V gave up 5 bases and J gave up 0 bases, with 11 bases separating them. This CDR3 has 15 residues. Germline-derived CDR1 and CDR2 are SGHAT and FQNNGV. The CDR3 here is CASSQTGSSYNEQFF. The CDR3 DNA is TGTGCCAGCAGCCAAACAGGGAGCTCCTACAATGAGCAGTTCTTC.

The rearrangement joins TRBV5-1 to TRBJ2-5, with 8 bases lining up with TRBD2. The J call is doubtful: the DNA matches TRBJ2-7 better. CDR3 length equals 13 residues. Per germline, CDR1 SGHRS and CDR2 YFSETQ. CDR3 region: CASSPRGGHEQYF. The CDR3 DNA reads as TGCGCCAGCAGTCCCCGGGGGGGGCACGAGCAGTACTTC.

The chain employs TRBV7-2 and TRBJ2-1, with 8 bases aligning to TRBD2. Germline values: CDR1 SGHTA, CDR2 FQGNSA. This CDR3 is 16 amino acids long. The V and J ends lost 2 bases and 1 base, in that order; junction bases with no gene match: 4. DNA of the CDR3: TGTGCCAGCAGCTTAAGTAGCGGGACTTCCTACAATGAGCAGTTCTTC. Translated: CASSLSSGTSYNEQFF.

V and J are TRBV9 and TRBJ2-3, with 10 bases matching TRBD2. This CDR3 is 15 amino acids long. The ends lost 4 bases at V and 10 bases at J; junction bases unmatched: 12. Per the germline V gene, CDR1 is SGDLS and CDR2 is YYNGEE. The chain's CDR3 is CASSPSRASGGPQYF. The CDR3 DNA sequence: TGTGCCAGCAGCCCCTCCAGGGCTAGCGGGGGCCCGCAGTATTTT.

The chain uses TRBV19 and TRBJ1-1; D is undetermined. The V gene lost 6 bases and the J gene lost 0 bases, with 8 bases spanning the gap. This CDR3 has 13 amino acids. CDR1 LNHDA and CDR2 SQIVND come from the germline V gene (reference sequence). The CDR3 protein is CASRQSLNTEAFF. As DNA, the CDR3 is TGTGCCAGTAGACAGTCCCTGAACACTGAAGCTTTCTTT.

The table lists this clone with a count of one. V is TRBV7-3 and J is TRBJ2-5; D gene ambiguous. With 0 bases removed from V and 5 bases from J, the gap between germline ends came to 7 bases. In germline, CDR1 is SGHTA, CDR2 FQGTGA. This CDR3 has 13 residues. DNA for the CDR3: TGTGCCAGCAGCTTAACTCCACAGGAGACCCAGTACTTC. Residues: CASSLTPQETQYF.

This chain uses TRBV10-1 with TRBJ1-4, with D tentatively TRBD1 (6 bases). The CDR3 consists of 16 residues. Germline V CDR1 and CDR2: WNHNN, SYGVQD (reference sequence). V shed 4 bases and J shed 0 bases, with 12 bases lying between them. DNA for the CDR3: TGCGCCAGCAGTGGGGGGGGCGCGACAACTAATGAAAAACTGTTTTTT. Translating it yields CASSGGGATTNEKLFF.

CDR3 region: CASTLRRGWNEKLFF. The CDR3 coding sequence is TGTGCCAGCACCCTTAGGCGGGGCTGGAATGAAAAACTGTTTTTT. The chain couples TRBV5-6 to TRBJ1-4; D may be TRBD1 (5 bases). The V and J ends lost 6 bases and 5 bases respectively, with 17 bases between them. In germline, CDR1 is SGHDT, CDR2 YYEEEE. This CDR3 region has 15 residues.

J is TRBJ2-1 and V is TRBV27, with a tentative D call TRBD1 (6 bases). CDR3 length equals 12 residues. Trimming shortened V by 4 bases and J by 15 bases, and 16 bases separated the two germline ends. From germline, CDR1 is MNHEY and CDR2 SMNVEV (reference sequence). This CDR3 is CASSSYPQGWFF. Here the CDR3 DNA reads TGTGCCAGCAGTTCCTATCCACAGGGTTGGTTCTTC.

The chain couples TRBV6-6 to TRBJ1-2; TRBD1 aligns across 7 bases. The CDR3 covers 14 residues. Germline CDR1 reads MNHNY; CDR2 reads SVGAGI (reference sequence). Trimming at V came to 6 bases and at J to 6 bases, leaving 10 bases not matched to a gene. CDR3 nucleotides: TGTGCCAGCAGAGCCCGCGAGGGGGCGCATGGCTACACCTTC. Translated: CASRAREGAHGYTF.

J is TRBJ2-3 and V is TRBV30; 7 nucleotides match TRBD2. Germline values: CDR1 GTSNPN, CDR2 SVGIG (reference sequence). V shed 0 bases and J 13 bases; nucleotides not matched to a gene: 16. This CDR3 comprises 15 residues. CDR3 sequence reads: CAWSVSRERGHREYF. The CDR3 DNA is TGTGCCTGGAGTGTTTCGCGGGAGAGAGGGCACAGAGAGTATTTT. Complete variable domain (other parts from reference TRBV30 and TRBJ2-3): SQTIHQWPATLVQPVGSPLSLECTVEGTSNPNLYWYRQAAGRGLQLLFYSVGIGQISSEVPQNLSASRPQDRQFILSSKKLLLSDSGFYLCAWSVSRERGHREYFGPGTRLTVL.

CDR3 nucleotides: TGTGCCAGCTCATCGGGACAGAGGAACACTGAAGCTTTCTTT. Encoded protein: CASSSGQRNTEAFF. The chain recombines TRBV18 with TRBJ1-1; 7 nucleotides match TRBD1. This CDR3 is 14 amino acids long. Trimming took 5 bases from V and 1 from J; bases not matched to a gene: 4. CDR1 is KGHSH, CDR2 LQKENI, per germline.

The V call is TRBV2, the J call TRBJ2-3; D is unclear. Between the trimmed V and J ends, which lost 6 bases and 7 bases, there was a span of 8 bases. The V gene's germline CDR1 is SNHLY and CDR2 FYNNEI. The CDR3 spans 11 residues. The CDR3 DNA follows: TGTGCCAGCAGCGCTGAGCATACGCAGTATTTT. It translates to CASSAEHTQYF.

CDR3 DNA sequence: TGCGCCAGCAGTCAATCAACAATAGCGGGACCTTACGAGCAGTACTTC. It specifies CASSQSTIAGPYEQYF. V gene TRBV23-1 combines with J gene TRBJ2-7; 8 positions match TRBD2. TRBV23-1 is marked as an open reading frame, function uncertain. V lost 0 bases and J lost 4; bases outside the gene matches: 8. The CDR3 is 16 amino acids.

V and J are TRBV7-2 and TRBJ2-2, with 7 bases aligning to TRBD1. The CDR3 has 15 residues. Losses at the gene ends were 3 bases for V and 0 bases for J; bases not matched to a gene: 1. Germline CDR1 reads SGHTA; CDR2 reads FQGNSA. The CDR3 sequence is CASSLGQTNTGELFF. The CDR3 DNA reads as TGTGCCAGCAGCTTGGGACAGACGAACACCGGGGAGCTGTTTTTT.

The chain combines TRBV10-3 with TRBJ1-2, with 10 bases matching TRBD1. This CDR3 spans 14 amino acids. Germline loops: CDR1 ENHRY, CDR2 SYGVKD. V trimming: 6 bases; J trimming: 5 bases; junction bases outside the gene matches: 6. The CDR3 nucleotides read TGTGCCATCAGCCGAGGACAGGGGGAATATGGCTACACCTTC. Protein product: CAISRGQGEYGYTF.